Included here is one T cell receptor (beta chain) sequence, with context. The sample comes from a study of blood T cell repertoires in COVID-19. TCRdb keeps only in-frame clones here, not all; method: immunoSEQ multiplex PCR. The table lists about 270,000 clones, around 90% of them singletons, with about 3% in the top ten. The V gene's germline CDR1 is DFQATT and CDR2 SNEGSKA (reference sequence). This CDR3 comprises 15 residues. V was pared by 3 bases and J by 6 bases, with 6 bases of the junction left unmatched. J is TRBJ2-1 and V is TRBV20-1; TRBD1 matches at 12 bases. This receptor was identified in a woman in her fifties or sixties who had recovered from COVID-19. The sequencing sample was made of PBMCs or T cells enriched from blood (not recorded which). Here the CDR3 reads CSASYRDRGLNEQFF. CDR3 bases: TGCAGTGCTAGTTATCGGGACAGGGGGCTCAATGAGCAGTTCTTC.